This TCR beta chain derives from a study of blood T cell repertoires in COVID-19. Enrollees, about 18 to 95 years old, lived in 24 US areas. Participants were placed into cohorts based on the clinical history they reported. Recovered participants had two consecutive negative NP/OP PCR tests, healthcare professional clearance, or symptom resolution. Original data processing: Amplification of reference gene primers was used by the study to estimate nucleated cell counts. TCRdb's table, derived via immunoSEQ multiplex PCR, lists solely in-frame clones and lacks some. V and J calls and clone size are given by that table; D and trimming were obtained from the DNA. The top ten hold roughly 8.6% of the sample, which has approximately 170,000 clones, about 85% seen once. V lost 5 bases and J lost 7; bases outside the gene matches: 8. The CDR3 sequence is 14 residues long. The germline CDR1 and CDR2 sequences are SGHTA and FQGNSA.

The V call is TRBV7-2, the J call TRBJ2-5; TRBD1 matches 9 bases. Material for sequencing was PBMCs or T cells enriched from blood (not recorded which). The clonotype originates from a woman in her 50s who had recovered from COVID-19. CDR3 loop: CASSATGGAGTQYF. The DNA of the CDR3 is TGTGCCAGCAGCGCTACAGGGGGCGCGGGGACCCAGTACTTC.